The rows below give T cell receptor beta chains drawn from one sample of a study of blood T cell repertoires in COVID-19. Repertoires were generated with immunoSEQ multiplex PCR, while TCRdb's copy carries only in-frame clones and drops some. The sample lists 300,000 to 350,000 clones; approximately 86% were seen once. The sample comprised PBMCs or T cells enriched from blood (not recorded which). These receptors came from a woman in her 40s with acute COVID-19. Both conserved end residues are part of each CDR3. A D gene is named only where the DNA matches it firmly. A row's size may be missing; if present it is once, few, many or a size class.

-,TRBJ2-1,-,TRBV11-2,CASSLDNGYNEQFF,TGTGCCAGCAGCTTAGATAACGGCTACAATGAGCAGTTCTTC
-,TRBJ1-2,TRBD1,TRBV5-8,CASSLRGGAYGYTF,TGTGCCAGCAGCTTGAGAGGGGGCGCCTATGGCTACACCTTC
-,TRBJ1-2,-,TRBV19,CASIGRADYYGYTF,TGTGCCAGTATAGGGAGGGCCGACTACTATGGCTACACCTTC
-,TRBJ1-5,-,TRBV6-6,CASSYILQPQHF,TGTGCCAGCAGTTATATTCTCCAGCCCCAGCATTTT
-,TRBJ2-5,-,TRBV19,CASSISTGKKTQYF,TGTGCCAGTAGTATAAGTACAGGGAAGAAGACCCAGTACTTC
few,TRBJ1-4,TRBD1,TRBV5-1,CASSQVGQGLNEKLFF,TGCGCCAGCAGCCAGGTCGGACAGGGCCTTAATGAAAAACTGTTTTTT
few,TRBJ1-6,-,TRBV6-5,CASSTGKNSPLHF,TGTGCCAGCAGTACAGGAAAGAATTCACCCCTCCACTTT
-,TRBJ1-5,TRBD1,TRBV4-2,CASSQPGTGDQPQHF,TGTGCCAGCAGCCAACCGGGGACAGGGGATCAGCCCCAGCATTTT
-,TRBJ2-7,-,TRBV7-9,CASSLVGQGFYEQYF,TGTGCCAGCAGCTTAGTCGGGCAGGGCTTCTACGAGCAGTACTTC
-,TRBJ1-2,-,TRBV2,CASGEREKDGYTF,TGTGCCAGCGGAGAACGGGAAAAGGATGGCTACACCTTC
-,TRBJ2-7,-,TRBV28,CASTRLIFGEQYF,TGTGCCAGCACCAGACTAATTTTCGGCGAGCAGTACTTC
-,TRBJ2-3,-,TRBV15,CATSRVGGWNTDTQYF,TGTGCCACCAGCAGAGTCGGGGGATGGAACACAGATACGCAGTATTTT
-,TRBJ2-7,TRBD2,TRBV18,CASSLGTSYSYEQYF,TGTGCCAGCTCCCTGGGGACTAGCTACTCCTACGAGCAGTACTTC
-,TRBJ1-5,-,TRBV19,CASSQGSDQPQHF,TGTGCCAGTAGTCAGGGGTCGGATCAGCCCCAGCATTTT
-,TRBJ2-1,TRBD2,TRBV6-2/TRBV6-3,CASSYSSSGRAWIGEQFF,TGTGCCAGCAGTTACTCGTCTAGCGGGAGGGCCTGGATCGGTGAGCAGTTCTTC
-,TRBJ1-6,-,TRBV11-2,CASSLFSLSYNSPLHF,TGTGCCAGCAGCTTATTCAGTCTCTCCTATAATTCACCCCTCCACTTT
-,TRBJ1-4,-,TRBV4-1,CASSAYSPGQSNEKLFF,TGCGCCAGCAGCGCATATTCCCCGGGACAATCAAATGAAAAACTGTTTTTT
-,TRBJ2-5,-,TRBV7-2,CASSAQARRTQETQYF,TGTGCCAGCAGCGCCCAAGCTAGGAGGACCCAAGAGACCCAGTACTTC
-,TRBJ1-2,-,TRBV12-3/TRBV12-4,CASSRGTYGYTF,TGTGCCAGCAGTAGGGGGACCTATGGCTACACCTTC
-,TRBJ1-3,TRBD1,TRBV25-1,CASSVPGQGSGNTIYF,TGTGCCAGCAGTGTACCGGGACAGGGCTCTGGAAACACCATATATTTT
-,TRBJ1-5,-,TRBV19,CASSIAGGQPQHF,TGTGCCAGTAGTATCGCGGGGGGCCAGCCCCAGCATTTT
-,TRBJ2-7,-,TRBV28,CASSISSGGAGYEQYF,TGTGCCAGCAGTATTAGCTCAGGGGGTGCGGGGTACGAGCAGTACTTC
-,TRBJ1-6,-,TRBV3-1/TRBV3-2,CASSPAGGYSPLHF,TGTGCCAGCAGCCCAGCGGGGGGGTATTCACCCCTCCACTTT
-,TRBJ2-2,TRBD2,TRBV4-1,CASSLGTSGTPNTGELFF,TGCGCCAGCAGCCTCGGGACTAGCGGGACCCCGAACACCGGGGAGCTGTTTTTT
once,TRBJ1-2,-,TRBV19,CASNNLQEKNYGYTF,TGTGCCAGTAATAATCTACAGGAAAAGAACTATGGCTACACCTTC
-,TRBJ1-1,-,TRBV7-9,CASSLGHTNTEAFF,TGTGCCAGCAGCTTAGGGCACACGAACACTGAAGCTTTCTTT
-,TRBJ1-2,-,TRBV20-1,CSASPWLYGYTF,TGCAGTGCTAGTCCCTGGCTGTATGGCTACACCTTC
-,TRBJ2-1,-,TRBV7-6,CASDRGYNEQFF,TGTGCCAGCGATAGGGGGTACAATGAGCAGTTCTTC
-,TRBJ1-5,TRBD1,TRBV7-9,CASSLGTGEDSNQPQHF,TGTGCCAGCAGCTTGGGGACAGGGGAGGATAGCAATCAGCCCCAGCATTTT
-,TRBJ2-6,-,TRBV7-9,CASSLQGPSGANVLTF,TGTGCCAGCAGCTTACAGGGTCCCTCTGGGGCCAACGTCCTGACTTTC
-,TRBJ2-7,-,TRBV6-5,CASSYNGGEQYF,TGTGCCAGCAGTTACAACGGGGGCGAGCAGTACTTC
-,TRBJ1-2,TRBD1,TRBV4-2,CASSQEQGWGYTF,TGTGCCAGCAGCCAAGAACAGGGGTGGGGCTACACCTTC
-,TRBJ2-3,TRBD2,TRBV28,CASTSGRERTDTQYF,TGTGCCAGCACCTCTGGGCGGGAGCGGACGGATACGCAGTATTTT
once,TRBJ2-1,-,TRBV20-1,CSAGPLEQFF,TGCAGTGCTGGGCCTTTGGAGCAGTTCTTC
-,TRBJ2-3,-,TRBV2,CASSEGSGTNTDTQYF,TGTGCCAGCAGTGAAGGGAGCGGGACAAACACAGATACGCAGTATTTT
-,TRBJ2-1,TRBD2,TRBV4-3,CASSQDGRTSGSFYHKNNEQFF,TGCGCCAGCAGCCAAGATGGGCGGACTAGCGGGAGTTTTTACCATAAAAACAATGAGCAGTTCTTC
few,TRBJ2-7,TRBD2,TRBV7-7,CASSHGTSGRVSYEQYF,TGTGCTAGCAGCCATGGGACTAGCGGGAGGGTAAGTTACGAGCAGTACTTC
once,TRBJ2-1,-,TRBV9,CASSPTSLSEQFF,TGTGCCAGCAGCCCAACTAGCTTGAGTGAGCAGTTCTTC
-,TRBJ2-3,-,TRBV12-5,CASGPRLGGKSTDTQYF,TGTGCTAGTGGGCCCCGACTAGGCGGGAAGAGCACAGATACGCAGTATTTT
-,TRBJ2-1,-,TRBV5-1,CASSLDRGPYNEQFF,TGCGCCAGCAGCTTGGATAGGGGTCCCTACAATGAGCAGTTCTTC
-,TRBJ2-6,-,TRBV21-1,CASSKVRDRWYGANVLTF,TGTGCCAGCAGCAAAGTTAGGGACAGGTGGTACGGGGCCAACGTCCTGACTTTC
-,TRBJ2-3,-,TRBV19,CASRDRDFSTDTQYF,TGTGCCAGTAGAGATAGGGACTTTAGCACAGATACGCAGTATTTT
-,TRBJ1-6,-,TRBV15,CATSKLSVYFHEGNSPLHF,TGTGCCACCAGCAAATTGTCGGTGTACTTTCATGAGGGAAATTCACCCCTCCACTTT
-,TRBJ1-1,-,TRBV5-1,CASSLNPGTEAFF,TGCGCCAGCAGCTTGAACCCGGGCACTGAAGCTTTCTTT
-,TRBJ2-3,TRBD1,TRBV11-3,CASSPQGAGPLDTQYF,TGTGCCAGCAGCCCACAGGGGGCGGGGCCCTTGGATACGCAGTATTTT
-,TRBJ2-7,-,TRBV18,CASSPNPGPQYEQYF,TGTGCCAGCTCACCCAACCCGGGTCCTCAATACGAGCAGTACTTC
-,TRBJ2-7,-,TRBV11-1,CASSLLGTVSYEQYF,TGTGCCAGCAGCTTACTGGGGACTGTCTCCTACGAGCAGTACTTC
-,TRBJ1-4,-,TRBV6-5,CASSYGRKNEKLFF,TGTGCCAGCAGTTACGGCAGAAAGAATGAAAAACTGTTTTTT
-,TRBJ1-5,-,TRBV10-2,CASRDSSQPQHF,TGCGCCAGCAGGGACAGCAGTCAGCCCCAGCATTTT
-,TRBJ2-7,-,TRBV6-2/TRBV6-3,CASSYAGWEQYF,TGTGCCAGCAGTTACGCAGGGTGGGAGCAGTACTTC
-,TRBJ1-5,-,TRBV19,CASSIGYGNQAQHF,TGTGCCAGTAGTATAGGCTACGGGAATCAGGCCCAGCATTTT
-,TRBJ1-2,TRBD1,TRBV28,CASLGTGTAIYGYTF,TGTGCCAGCCTGGGGACCGGGACAGCCATCTATGGCTACACCTTC
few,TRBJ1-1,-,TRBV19,CASSLKEPIEAFF,TGTGCCAGTTCTTTGAAGGAGCCGATTGAAGCTTTCTTT
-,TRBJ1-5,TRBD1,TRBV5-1,CASSLGGQASEPQHF,TGCGCCAGCAGCTTGGGTGGACAGGCCAGTGAGCCCCAGCATTTT
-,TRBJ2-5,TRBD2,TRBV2,CASRKGTSKETQYF,TGTGCCAGCAGGAAAGGGACTAGCAAAGAGACCCAGTACTTC